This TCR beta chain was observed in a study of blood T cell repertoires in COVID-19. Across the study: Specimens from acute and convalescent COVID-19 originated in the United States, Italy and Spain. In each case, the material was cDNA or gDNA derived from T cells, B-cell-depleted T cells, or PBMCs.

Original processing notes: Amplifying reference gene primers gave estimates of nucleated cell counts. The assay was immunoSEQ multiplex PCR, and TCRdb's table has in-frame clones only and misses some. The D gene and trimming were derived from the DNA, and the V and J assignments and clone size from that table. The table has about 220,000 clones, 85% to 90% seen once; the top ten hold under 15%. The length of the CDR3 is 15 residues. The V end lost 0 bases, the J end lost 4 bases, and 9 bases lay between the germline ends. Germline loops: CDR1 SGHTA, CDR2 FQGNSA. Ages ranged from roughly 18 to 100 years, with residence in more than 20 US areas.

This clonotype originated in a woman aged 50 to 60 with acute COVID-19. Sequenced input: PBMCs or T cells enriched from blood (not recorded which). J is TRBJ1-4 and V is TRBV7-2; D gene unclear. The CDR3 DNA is TGTGCCAGCAGCTTAGCGGCAGTTAATAATGAAAAACTGTTTTTT. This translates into CASSLAAVNNEKLFF.